The clone carrying this T cell receptor (beta chain) was seen a few times. Its matching antigen is unknown. This entry belongs to a study of T-cell memory formation after mild COVID-19. Findings and limits, study-wide: The finding that pre-infection memory included some responding clones suggested that cross-reactive memory joined.

The ends lost 10 bases at V and 4 bases at J; junction bases unmatched: 4. The germline gives CDR1 MNHEY, CDR2 SMNVEV (reference sequence). The CDR3 spans 12 residues. TCRdb reprocessed the 5' RACE reads with MiXCR, giving one entry per CDR3 protein. The sample includes 110,000 to 150,000 distinct CDR3 sequences, roughly 24% seen only once; the top ten take around 24%. This receptor was identified in an adult woman who had mild COVID-19 (a few samples of this study predate the infection). Cell type and time point are not known. The chain joins TRBV27 to TRBJ2-7; 10 nucleotides line up with TRBD2. Sequenced sample: PBMCs or a T cell subset sorted from them (not recorded which). The CDR3 DNA sequence: TGTGCCACGTCTAGCGGGAGTTACGAGCAGTACTTC. Its protein product is CATSSGSYEQYF.